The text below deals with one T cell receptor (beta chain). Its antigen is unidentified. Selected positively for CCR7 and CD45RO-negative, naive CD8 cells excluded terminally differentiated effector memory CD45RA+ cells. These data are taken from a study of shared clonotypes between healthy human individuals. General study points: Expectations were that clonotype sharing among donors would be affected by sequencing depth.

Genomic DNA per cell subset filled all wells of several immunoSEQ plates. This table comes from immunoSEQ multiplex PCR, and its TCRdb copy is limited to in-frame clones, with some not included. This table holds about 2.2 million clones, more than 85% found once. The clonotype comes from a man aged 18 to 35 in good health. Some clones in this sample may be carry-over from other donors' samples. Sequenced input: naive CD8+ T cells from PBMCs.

This CDR3 is CASIYHGTEAFF. CDR3 coding DNA: TGTGCCAGCATATACCACGGGACCGAAGCTTTCTTT. The gene calls are TRBV7-2 and TRBJ1-1, with a possible D match to TRBD1 (5 bases). The V end lost 7 bases, the J end lost 8 bases, and 14 bases lay between the germline ends. CDR1 and CDR2 (germline): SGHTA, FQGNSA. This CDR3 is 12 amino acids long.